The sequence of this T cell receptor (beta chain) was determined in a study of T cells after yellow fever vaccination. The length of the CDR3 is 17 residues. Trimming left V 2 bases short and J 0 bases short, with 17 bases between. Germline CDR1 is SGHRS and CDR2 is YFSETQ. Study results and caveats: CD4 and CD8 compartments shared a small share of clonotypes, likely from convergent recombination. Booster samples showed a return of most primary-vaccination clones (roughly 96% CD4, approximately 88% CD8).

As concerns this clonotype: Its antigen remains unknown.

TCRdb processed the 5' RACE reads anew with MiXCR; each CDR3 protein has one entry. The data hold 450,000 to 650,000 distinct CDR3 sequences, with approximately 13% observed a single time. This clonotype was obtained from a man aged 30-40 years who received the YFV17D yellow fever vaccine. This chain joins TRBV5-1 and TRBJ1-1; D possibly corresponds to TRBD1 (5 bases). The sample consisted of PBMCs, taken on the day of the yellow fever booster vaccination. For the CDR3, the DNA is TGCGCCAGCAGCTTTCGGCTACCTTGGGGCATGAACACTGAAGCTTTCTTT. Amino acid sequence: CASSFRLPWGMNTEAFF.